These 2 T cell receptor beta chains were sequenced from one sample in a study of identical twins. Via MiXCR, TCRdb re-called the 5' RACE reads, giving one row per CDR3 protein. The sample lists roughly 1.6 million distinct CDR3 sequences, around a third occurring once. What was sequenced was cord blood. Receptors were obtained from a newborn girl in good health.

This clonotype was counted only a few times. This rearrangement joins TRBV28 to TRBJ2-5, with TRBD2 matching 8 bases. V dropped 10 bases and J dropped 4; count of bases not matched to a gene: 5. Germline CDR1 MDHEN, CDR2 SYDVKM. This CDR3 region has 12 residues. The CDR3 sequence: CATSSGRETQYF. CDR3 coding DNA: TGTGCCACCTCTAGCGGGCGAGAGACCCAGTACTTC.

Concerning this clonotype itself: This may arise from a read error, as a much more abundant clone is one base away. V usage is TRBV29-1 and J usage is TRBJ2-1; D is uncertain. CDR1 and CDR2 from the germline V gene are SQVTM and ANQGSEA. The CDR3 is 14 residues long. V lost 4 bases to trimming and J lost 13 bases, with 23 bases between them. CDR3 sequence (DNA): TGCAGCGTTGTTCCCCCTTATAGGGCGGAGACCCAGTTCTTC. Protein product: CSVVPPYRAETQFF.